This T cell receptor beta chain was retrieved from a study of cytomegalovirus exposure and HLA in healthy donors. Study-wide results and limits: The authors considered a cluster of highly shared sequence variants likely to be a sequencing artifact. Later on, analysis showed that most CMV-associated TCR beta chains appeared to be HLA-restricted.

On this clone: Its antigen remains unidentified.

Per the germline V gene, CDR1 is SGHRS and CDR2 is YFSETQ. V was clipped by 4 bases and J by 2 bases; unmatched bases: 7. There are 15 residues in the CDR3. Use of 60 Vbeta and 13 Jbeta primers characterized the PCR. In the original analysis: It was a later analysis that counted approximately 81 million unique TCR beta chains, of which roughly 11 million were shared. Data came from immunoSEQ multiplex PCR; TCRdb stores just in-frame clones and leaves some out. That table supplies the V and J calls and clone size; D and trimming were determined from the DNA. The sample has tens of thousands of clones, and its top ten clones hold roughly an eighth.

What was sequenced was PBMCs. This chain connects TRBV5-1 to TRBJ1-2; 8 bases fit TRBD1. The TCR comes from a woman aged 55-70 years in good health and CMV-seropositive. The CDR3 DNA follows: TGCGCCAGCAGCGAGGGGGACAGGACCAACTATGGCTACACCTTC. This gives the protein CASSEGDRTNYGYTF.